The 24 T cell receptor beta chains presented below share a single source sample, sequenced in a study of human T cells and chemical hapten exposure. Time point here: patch test 3, about 24 weeks after DPC sensitization. This sample's treatment: therapeutic diphenylcyclopropenone sensitization with weekly scalp DPC. TCRdb analysed the RACE reads with MiXCR anew, one entry per CDR3 protein. Here the sample spans 82,000 or so distinct CDR3 sequences, roughly 13% being singletons. This material consisted of whole blood, taken in connection with sensitization to the hapten diphenylcyclopropenone (DPC). Receptor source: a woman aged 45 to 65 with alopecia areata. Some clones in this sample may be carry-over from other donors' samples.

J is TRBJ2-7 and V is TRBV6-6, with D possibly called TRBD1 or TRBD2 (5 bases each). CDR1 MNHNY and CDR2 SVGAGI come from the germline V gene (reference sequence). The CDR3 spans 14 residues. Trimming removed 5 bases at V and 3 bases at J, with 14 bases between. The CDR3 region has the DNA TGTGCCAGCAGTACGAGGGGCGGAATCTACGAGCAGTACTTC. Translated, it gives CASSTRGGIYEQYF.

The chain carries TRBV5-1 and TRBJ2-1, with 10 bases aligning to TRBD2. Germline V gene sequence: CDR1 SGHRS, CDR2 YFSETQ. The CDR3 is 16 amino acids. V dropped 3 bases and J dropped 5; count of bases not matched to a gene: 8. The CDR3 coding sequence is TGCGCCAGCAGCTGGGGGCGACTAGCGGGTAACAATGAGCAGTTCTTC. Encoded protein: CASSWGRLAGNNEQFF.

The CDR3, as DNA: TGTGCCAGCAGTTTAGCCGGACTAGCGGGAGAGCAGTTCTTC. Its translation is CASSLAGLAGEQFF. V and J are TRBV27 and TRBJ2-1, with TRBD2 identical over 12 bases. V lost 2 bases and J lost 10; bases outside the gene matches: 3. The germline V gene encodes CDR1 MNHEY and CDR2 SMNVEV (reference sequence). CDR3 length: 14 residues.

This sequence joins TRBV29-1 and TRBJ2-1; 11 nucleotides agree with TRBD2. CDR3 length equals 11 residues. V was pared by 7 bases and J by 15 bases, with 8 bases of the junction left unmatched. CDR1 SQVTM and CDR2 ANQGSEA come from the germline V gene. The CDR3 spells CSARTSGSLFF. The CDR3 bases are TGCAGCGCCAGAACTAGCGGGAGTCTGTTCTTC.

This clonotype was counted many times. The V call is TRBV30, the J call TRBJ1-5; D not resolved. The CDR3 has 12 amino acids. Looked up from germline, CDR1 is GTSNPN and CDR2 is SVGIG (reference sequence). The V end was cut by 2 bases, the J end by 6 bases, with 8 bases between. CDR3 sequence: CAWSMGSQPQHF. The CDR3 DNA follows: TGTGCCTGGAGTATGGGGAGTCAGCCCCAGCATTTT.

This rearrangement joins TRBV20-1 to TRBJ1-1, with a possible D match to TRBD1 (5 bases). The CDR3 runs 13 residues. Germline CDR1 is DFQATT and CDR2 is SNEGSKA (reference sequence). The V gene lost 4 bases and the J gene lost 5 bases, with 14 bases spanning the gap. Here the CDR3 DNA reads TGCAGTGCTATCCGAAGCCGGGGGACTGAAGCTTTCTTT. Translation gives CSAIRSRGTEAFF.

Many counts were recorded for this clonotype. This chain links TRBV11-2 with TRBJ1-1; no firm D call. The germline CDR1 and CDR2 sequences are SGHAT and FQNNGV. This CDR3 contains 11 residues. Deletions cut 0 bases from V and 11 bases from J, with 7 bases between. CDR3 sequence (DNA): TGTGCCAGCAGCTTAGAGGGTAGGGCTTTCTTT. Amino acid sequence: CASSLEGRAFF.

The gene calls are TRBV12-3 or TRBV12-4 and TRBJ1-6; possibly TRBD1 for D (6 bases). CDR3 size: 14 residues. Trimming cost V 3 bases and J 7 bases, with 10 bases left between them. Here the CDR3 reads CASSFQGQNSPLHF. Here the CDR3 DNA reads TGTGCCAGCAGTTTCCAGGGGCAAAATTCACCCCTCCACTTT.

The chain joins TRBV12-3 or TRBV12-4 to TRBJ1-4, with a tentative D call TRBD1 (5 bases). CDR3 length: 17 amino acids. Trimming stripped 3 bases from V and 9 bases from J, with 23 bases between. In nucleotides, the CDR3 is TGTGCCAGCAGTTTTAGTTTGGAACCCGGGGGGATGAAAAAACTGTTTTTT. The encoded protein is CASSFSLEPGGMKKLFF.

The chain employs TRBV29-1 and TRBJ2-5; no clear D gene. V shed 4 bases and J shed 5 bases, with 5 bases lying between them. The length of the CDR3 is 10 residues. Germline V gene data show CDR1 as SQVTM and CDR2 as ANQGSEA. The CDR3 nucleotides read TGCAGCGTTGGTGGGGAGACCCAGTACTTC. Translation gives CSVGGETQYF.

This clonotype was recorded many times. The gene calls are TRBV7-9 and TRBJ2-1; D unresolved. Germline CDR1 is SEHNR and CDR2 is FQNEAQ (reference sequence). This CDR3 contains 16 residues. Trimming removed 3 bases at V and 5 bases at J, with 17 bases between. CDR3 DNA: TGTGCCAGCAGCTTTAGGCCCCCCCAGATCAACAATGAGCAGTTCTTC. This encodes CASSFRPPQINNEQFF.

The V call is TRBV29-1, the J call TRBJ2-7; D may be TRBD1 (6 bases). Trimming removed 7 bases at V and 3 bases at J, with 13 bases between. CDR3 length: 12 amino acids. Germline V gives CDR1 SQVTM, CDR2 ANQGSEA. Written as DNA, the CDR3 is TGCAGCGCCAGAACAGGGAACTACGAGCAGTACTTC. Encoded protein: CSARTGNYEQYF.

The rearrangement links TRBV5-1 to TRBJ2-6; either TRBD1 or TRBD2 may fit D (5 bases each). The germline V gene has CDR1 SGHRS and CDR2 YFSETQ. This CDR3 contains 17 residues. V was shortened by 2 bases and J by 0 bases, with 12 bases between the two germline ends. The CDR3 protein is CASSFQGPSSGANVLTF. CDR3 coding DNA: TGCGCCAGCAGCTTTCAGGGACCCAGCTCTGGGGCCAACGTCCTGACTTTC.

This clonotype has ten or more counts. This rearrangement joins TRBV7-6 to TRBJ2-2; 7 bases are shared with TRBD2. The CDR3 covers 19 residues. Germline CDR1 reads SGHVS; CDR2 reads FNYEAQ. The V gene end was trimmed by 7 bases and the J gene end by 0 bases; junction bases not matched to a gene: 17. In DNA form, the CDR3 reads TGTGCCAGCACATATCGCGGACTAGAAATGTTCGCGAACACCGGGGAGCTGTTTTTT. Translating it yields CASTYRGLEMFANTGELFF.

This clonotype was recorded a few times. This chain joins TRBV4-1 and TRBJ2-1; D is unclear. V was shortened by 0 bases and J by 4 bases, with 13 bases between the two germline ends. Germline CDR1 and CDR2: MGHRA and YSYEKL. The CDR3 runs 16 residues. CDR3 bases: TGCGCCAGCAGCCAAGACTGGCAGCTCCGTTACAATGAGCAGTTCTTC. Its translation is CASSQDWQLRYNEQFF.

J is TRBJ1-2 and V is TRBV7-9; D might be TRBD1 (6 bases). The CDR3 is made up of 16 amino acids. V was trimmed by 3 bases and J by 0 bases, leaving 14 bases between them. Germline-derived CDR1 and CDR2 are SEHNR and FQNEAQ (reference sequence). The CDR3 DNA sequence: TGTGCCAGCAGCTTTCCCTGGGACACGGCTAACTATGGCTACACCTTC. Its translation: CASSFPWDTANYGYTF.

This clonotype was counted ten times or more. V gene TRBV11-2 combines with J gene TRBJ1-1; D gene uncertain. This CDR3 comprises 14 residues. Germline CDR1 is SGHAT and CDR2 is FQNNGV. Between the trimmed V and J ends, which lost 3 bases and 11 bases, there was a span of 19 bases. Here the CDR3 DNA reads TGTGCCAGCAGCTTCCTCGCCTCAACTTTGAGGGCTTTCTTT. It codes for CASSFLASTLRAFF.

This clonotype showed up many times. The V gene is TRBV4-2, the J gene TRBJ2-3; D not resolved. Germline V CDR1 and CDR2: LGHNA, YNFKEQ. The V gene lost 0 bases and the J gene lost 6 bases, with 19 bases spanning the gap. The CDR3 extends over 17 amino acids. The CDR3 reads CASSQESIGRSFDTQYF. The CDR3 region has the DNA TGTGCCAGCAGCCAAGAGAGTATCGGACGGAGCTTCGATACGCAGTATTTT.

This clonotype has ten or more counts. This rearrangement joins TRBV24-1 to TRBJ1-5, with unresolved D. V dropped 4 bases and J dropped 2 bases, with 5 bases sitting between them. The CDR3 loop spans 13 amino acids. The V gene's germline CDR1 is KGHDR and CDR2 SFDVKD. CDR3 DNA: TGTGCCACCAGTGAGAGCGGCAATCAGCCCCAGCATTTT. Translation: CATSESGNQPQHF.

This clonotype was recorded a few times. This chain connects TRBV7-9 to TRBJ2-7, with TRBD2 matching over 9 bases. Unmatched junction bases numbered 12, after V lost 6 bases and J lost 3 bases. Germline CDR1 and CDR2: SEHNR and FQNEAQ (reference sequence). This CDR3 has 16 residues. The CDR3 is CASSPPSSGSHYEQYF. The CDR3 DNA follows: TGTGCCAGCAGTCCCCCGAGTAGCGGGAGCCACTACGAGCAGTACTTC.

The J gene is TRBJ2-3, the V gene TRBV30; D unclear. Germline CDR1 GTSNPN, CDR2 SVGIG (reference sequence). The CDR3 loop spans 13 amino acids. Trimming cost V 4 bases and J 2 bases, with 10 bases left between them. The CDR3: CAWTGVPTDTQYF. The CDR3 DNA reads TGTGCCTGGACTGGCGTCCCCACAGATACGCAGTATTTT.

The sample holds many counts of this clonotype. The V call is TRBV7-6, the J call TRBJ2-7, with D possibly TRBD1 on 7 matching bases. Germline lookup yields CDR1 SGHVS and CDR2 FNYEAQ. V was shortened by 1 base and J by 6 bases, with 22 bases between the two germline ends. The CDR3 sequence is 17 residues long. Here the CDR3 reads CASSLGSYRGGSGEQYF. DNA of the CDR3: TGTGCCAGCAGCTTAGGCTCATACAGGGGAGGAAGTGGCGAGCAGTACTTC.

This clonotype was found many times. The chain links TRBV19 to TRBJ2-2, with 12 bases matching TRBD2. This CDR3 is built from 21 residues. J was trimmed by 0 bases and V by 6 bases; bases with no gene match: 17. CDR1 LNHDA and CDR2 SQIVND come from the germline V gene (reference sequence). The CDR3, as DNA: TGTGCCAGTAGGAGATGGACTAGCGGGATCTACGGGGAGGCGAACACCGGGGAGCTGTTTTTT. It is translated as CASRRWTSGIYGEANTGELFF.

The chain is built from TRBV6-6 and TRBJ2-3; possibly TRBD1 for D (6 bases). V shed 2 bases and J shed 1 base, with 13 bases lying between them. The CDR3 length is 16 residues. Germline lookup yields CDR1 MNHNY and CDR2 SVGAGI (reference sequence). The CDR3 bases are TGTGCCAGCAGTTACGACGCAGGGGCTGGCACAGATACGCAGTATTTT. Translated, it gives CASSYDAGAGTDTQYF.